This is a list of T cell receptor beta chains from one sample in a study of blood T cell repertoires in COVID-19. This table comes from immunoSEQ multiplex PCR, and its TCRdb copy is limited to in-frame clones, with some not included. Here the sample spans roughly 200,000 clones, 90% being singletons. The sequenced sample consisted of peripheral blood. These TCRs come from a man in his fifties with acute or convalescent COVID-19. Each CDR3 is given with its conserved first and last residue. D genes are given only for firm matches. Expanded clones are given a class, and other clones once, few, many or no size at all.

j_call	v_call	d_call	clone_size	cdr3_nt	cdr3_aa
TRBJ1-5	TRBV7-8	-	-	TGTGCCAGCAGCGCTCCCCCGGCGGGTAGCAATCAGCCCCAGCATTTT	CASSAPPAGSNQPQHF
TRBJ1-6	TRBV7-9	TRBD1	-	TGTGCCAGCAGCGTACAGGGGGCCAATTCACCCCTCCACTTT	CASSVQGANSPLHF
TRBJ2-6	TRBV28	TRBD2	-	TGTGCCAGCTCAACGGCGGGGGCTGGGGCCAACGTCCTGACTTTC	CASSTAGAGANVLTF
TRBJ2-1	TRBV27	TRBD2	-	TGTGCCAGCAGTTCGGGACTAGCGGAAAATGAGCAGTTCTTC	CASSSGLAENEQFF
TRBJ1-6	TRBV7-6	-	once	TGTGCCAGCAGCTTAGCGCAGGGCTCCTATAATTCACCCCTCCACTTT	CASSLAQGSYNSPLHF
TRBJ1-2	TRBV29-1	TRBD1	-	TGCAGCGTTGACGGCCAGAGGGACAGACACTATGGCTACACCTTC	CSVDGQRDRHYGYTF
TRBJ1-1	TRBV10-3	-	-	TGTGCCATCAGCGTCAGCGTGAACACTGAAGCTTTCTTT	CAISVSVNTEAFF
TRBJ2-1	TRBV7-3	-	-	TGTGCCAGCAGCTTTGCGATATACAATGAGCAGTTCTTC	CASSFAIYNEQFF
TRBJ2-1	TRBV27	TRBD2	-	TGTGCCAGCAGTCCGATCGGCGGGGGTGAGCAGTTCTTC	CASSPIGGGEQFF
TRBJ2-7	TRBV10-3	-	few	TGTGCCATCAGAGACAGCTACGAGCAGTACTTC	CAIRDSYEQYF
TRBJ2-1	TRBV6-6	-	-	TGTGCCAGCAGATTTACCGCCACCCCGGGTGAGCAGTTCTTC	CASRFTATPGEQFF
TRBJ2-4	TRBV2	TRBD1	-	TGTGCCAGCAGGGACAGGGCGGCCAAAAACATTCAGTACTTC	CASRDRAAKNIQYF
TRBJ1-2	TRBV4-1	TRBD1	-	TGCGCCAGCAGCCGCCCGGACAGGGGGCAGGATGGCTACACCTTC	CASSRPDRGQDGYTF
TRBJ2-2	TRBV10-2	TRBD2	few	TGCGCCAGCAGTCTACCGGGACTAGTTCCCGGGGAGCTGTTTTTT	CASSLPGLVPGELFF
TRBJ2-5	TRBV10-3	TRBD2	-	TGTGCCATCAGGACTAGCGGGGAAGAGACCCAGTACTTC	CAIRTSGEETQYF
TRBJ1-1	TRBV9	-	-	TGTGCCAGCAGCGTAGCCGGGGGTTATAACACTGAAGCTTTCTTT	CASSVAGGYNTEAFF
TRBJ2-5	TRBV6-6	TRBD2	-	TGTGCCAGCACCTTGTCCCTAGCGGGGGGGGAGACCCAGTACTTC	CASTLSLAGGETQYF
TRBJ2-1	TRBV11-3	TRBD1	-	TGTGCCAGCAGCGCCCGGGACAGGGATGAGCAGTTCTTC	CASSARDRDEQFF
TRBJ2-1	TRBV18	TRBD2	-	TGTGCCAGCTCACCACCAGGAGGGACTAGCACATGGGATGAGCAGTTCTTC	CASSPPGGTSTWDEQFF
TRBJ1-6	TRBV6-5	TRBD1	-	TGTGCCAGCAGTTACCGGACAGGGATCGGCTCACCCCTCCACTTT	CASSYRTGIGSPLHF
TRBJ2-1	TRBV24-1	TRBD2	once	TGTGCCACCAGTGATTTTTGGACTAGCGGGAGAAATGAGCAGTTCTTC	CATSDFWTSGRNEQFF
TRBJ2-1	TRBV7-6	TRBD2	-	TGTGCCAGCAGCTTAGGAGGGAGACTAGCGGGGGGCAATGAGCAGTTCTTC	CASSLGGRLAGGNEQFF
TRBJ2-7	TRBV4-1	-	-	TGCGCCAGCAGCCACAGGCAGGGGTACGAGCAGTACTTC	CASSHRQGYEQYF
TRBJ2-1	TRBV15	-	-	TGTGCCACCAGCAGAGAGGGGAGCTTATACAATGAGCAGTTCTTC	CATSREGSLYNEQFF
TRBJ1-1	TRBV19	TRBD1	-	TGTGCCAGTATTCGGGGGGACAGGTGGGATGAAGCTTTCTTT	CASIRGDRWDEAFF
TRBJ1-1	TRBV7-2	TRBD1	-	TGTGCCAGCAGCCCGAGGACAGGGAACACTGAAGCTTTCTTT	CASSPRTGNTEAFF
TRBJ2-2	TRBV27	TRBD2	-	TGTGCCAGCAGTTTAAAGCGGGAGTTCCCCGGGGAGCTGTTTTTT	CASSLKREFPGELFF
TRBJ1-2	TRBV27	-	-	TGTGCCAGCATGAAAGGAGCGAGCTATGGCTACACCTTC	CASMKGASYGYTF
TRBJ2-2	TRBV29-1	TRBD2	-	TGCAGCGCCCAACTAGCGGGAAGGAACACCGGGGAGCTGTTTTTT	CSAQLAGRNTGELFF
TRBJ1-2	TRBV7-9	-	-	TGTGCCAGCACGGGGCCTCCCTTCTATGGCTACACCTTC	CASTGPPFYGYTF
TRBJ1-2	TRBV7-2	-	-	TGTGCCAGCAGCTTAATAGGGGATGGCTACACCTTC	CASSLIGDGYTF
TRBJ2-2	TRBV7-8	-	-	TGTGCCAGCAGCTTAGCGCCGATAGCGAACACCGGGGAGCTGTTTTTT	CASSLAPIANTGELFF
TRBJ2-1	TRBV6-1	-	-	TGTGCCAGCAGTGAAGAAGGTGTCAGGTCCTACAATGAGCAGTTCTTC	CASSEEGVRSYNEQFF
TRBJ2-1	TRBV10-3	TRBD2	-	TGTGCCATCACCACTACTCTAGCGGGGGGGCAGATTGCTGAGCAGTTCTTC	CAITTTLAGGQIAEQFF
TRBJ2-3	TRBV19	-	-	TGTGCCAGTAGTCCTCACCCTACTAGAACAGATACGCAGTATTTT	CASSPHPTRTDTQYF
TRBJ2-5	TRBV10-1	-	-	TGCGCCACCCCGCGGGGCCAAGAGACCCAGTACTTC	CATPRGQETQYF
TRBJ1-3	TRBV28	-	-	TGTGCCAGCAGTTGGTATTGGACAGCGGGAAACACCATATATTTT	CASSWYWTAGNTIYF
TRBJ2-1	TRBV2	TRBD1	-	TGTGCCAGCCAAGGACAGGGGGGGCTCCCCTCCTACAATGAGCAGTTCTTC	CASQGQGGLPSYNEQFF
TRBJ2-7	TRBV27	TRBD1	-	TGTGCCAGCAGCCCCGGGACAGTATCCTACGAGCAGTACTTC	CASSPGTVSYEQYF
TRBJ2-1	TRBV9	-	-	TGTGCCAGCAGCGCGGGTCTTAATGAGCAGTTCTTC	CASSAGLNEQFF
TRBJ1-2	TRBV7-9	-	-	TGTGCCAGCAGCTTACCCCTAGCCAGGAGCTATGGCTACACCTTC	CASSLPLARSYGYTF
TRBJ2-7	TRBV4-1	-	-	TGCGCCAGCAGCCATCGGACGGGGAACTACGAGCAGTACTTC	CASSHRTGNYEQYF
TRBJ2-3	TRBV7-2	TRBD2	-	TGTGCCAGCAGCTTAGAAGGACTAGCGGCAGGGGGGGGTACGCAGTATTTT	CASSLEGLAAGGGTQYF
TRBJ2-5	TRBV9	TRBD2	-	TGTGCCAGCAGCGTAGCTCTAGCGGGAGTGGGGCAAGAGACCCAGTACTTC	CASSVALAGVGQETQYF
TRBJ1-6	TRBV2	-	few	TGTGCCAGCAGTGACGTCCGAGATAATTCACCCCTCCACTTT	CASSDVRDNSPLHF
TRBJ1-5	TRBV5-8	-	-	TGTGCCAGCAGCTGGGGAGGGGATAGCAATCAGCCCCAGCATTTT	CASSWGGDSNQPQHF
TRBJ2-2	TRBV7-9	TRBD1	-	TGTGCCAGCAGAATAGCCGGGACAGGGGGCGTCGGGGAGCTGTTTTTT	CASRIAGTGGVGELFF
TRBJ1-5	TRBV2	TRBD1	-	TGTGCCAGCAGTGTGGGACAGGGTTATCAGCCCCAGCATTTT	CASSVGQGYQPQHF
TRBJ2-3	TRBV3-1/TRBV3-2	-	-	TGTGCCAGCAGCCAAGGTTACACAGATACGCAGTATTTT	CASSQGYTDTQYF
TRBJ1-1	TRBV30	-	-	TGTGCCTGCGGTGTGATGAACACTGAAGCTTTCTTT	CACGVMNTEAFF